The TCR beta chain described here comes from a study of tumor-infiltrating lymphocytes in localized non-small cell lung cancer. Background on the study: Some samples were collected after neoadjuvant chemotherapy; smokers, never-smokers and several histologies were included.

Looked up from germline, CDR1 is MRHNA and CDR2 is SNTAGT. The CDR3 is made up of 15 amino acids. V lost 6 bases, J lost 3 bases, and 7 bases stayed unmatched. TCRdb's table, derived via immunoSEQ multiplex PCR, lists solely in-frame clones and lacks some. This table has 10,000 to 13,000 clones, about 86% appearing once. Sample: uninvolved lung tissue not adjacent to the tumor. The gene calls are TRBV6-4 and TRBJ2-3, with TRBD2 matching over 9 bases. The clonotype was recovered from a human donor with non-small cell lung cancer. CDR3 DNA sequence: TGTGCCAGCAGCCGCGGACTAGCGAGAACAGATACGCAGTATTTT. Its translation is CASSRGLARTDTQYF.